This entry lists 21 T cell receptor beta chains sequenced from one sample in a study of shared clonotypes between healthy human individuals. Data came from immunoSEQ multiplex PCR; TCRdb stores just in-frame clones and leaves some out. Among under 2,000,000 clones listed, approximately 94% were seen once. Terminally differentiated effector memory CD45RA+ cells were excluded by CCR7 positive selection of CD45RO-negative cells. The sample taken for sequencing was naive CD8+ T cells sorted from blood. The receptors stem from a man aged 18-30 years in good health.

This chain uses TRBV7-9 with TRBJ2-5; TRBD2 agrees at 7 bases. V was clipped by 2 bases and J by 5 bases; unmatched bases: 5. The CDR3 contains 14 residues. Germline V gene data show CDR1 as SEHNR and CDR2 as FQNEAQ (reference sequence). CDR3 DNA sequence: TGTGCCAGCAGCTTAATCCAGGGAGGGGAGACCCAGTACTTC. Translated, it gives CASSLIQGGETQYF.

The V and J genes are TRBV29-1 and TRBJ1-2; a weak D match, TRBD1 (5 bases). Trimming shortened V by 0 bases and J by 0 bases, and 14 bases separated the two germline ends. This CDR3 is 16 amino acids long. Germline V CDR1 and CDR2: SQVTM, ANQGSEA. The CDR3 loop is CSVEDQQATPNYGYTF. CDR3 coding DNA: TGCAGCGTTGAAGATCAACAGGCGACGCCTAACTATGGCTACACCTTC. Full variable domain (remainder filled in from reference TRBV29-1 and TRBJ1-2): SAVISQKPSRDICQRGTSLTIQCQVDSQVTMMFWYRQQPGQSLTLIATANQGSEATYESGFVIDKFPISRPNLTFSTLTVSNMSPEDSSIYLCSVEDQQATPNYGYTFGSGTRLTVV.

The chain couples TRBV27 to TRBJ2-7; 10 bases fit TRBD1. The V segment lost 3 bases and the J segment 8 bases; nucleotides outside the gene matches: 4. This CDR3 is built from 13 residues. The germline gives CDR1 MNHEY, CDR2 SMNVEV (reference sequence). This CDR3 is CASSLVGQGQQYF. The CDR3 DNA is TGTGCCAGCAGTTTGGTGGGACAGGGGCAGCAGTACTTC.

The CDR3, as DNA: TGTGCCAGCAGTTGGATACAGACTGGGACCTACGAGCAGTACTTC. Translation: CASSWIQTGTYEQYF. The gene calls are TRBV6-5 and TRBJ2-7; no clear D. V was shortened by 4 bases and J by 2 bases, with 15 bases between the two germline ends. The CDR3 totals 15 residues. In germline, CDR1 is MNHEY, CDR2 SVGAGI.

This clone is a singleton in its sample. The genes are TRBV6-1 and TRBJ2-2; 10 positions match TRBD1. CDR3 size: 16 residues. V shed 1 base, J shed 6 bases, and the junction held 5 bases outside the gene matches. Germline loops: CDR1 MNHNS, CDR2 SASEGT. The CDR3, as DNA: TGTGCCAGCAGTGAAGGACCAGGACAGGGGGCCGGGGAGCTGTTTTTT. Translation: CASSEGPGQGAGELFF.

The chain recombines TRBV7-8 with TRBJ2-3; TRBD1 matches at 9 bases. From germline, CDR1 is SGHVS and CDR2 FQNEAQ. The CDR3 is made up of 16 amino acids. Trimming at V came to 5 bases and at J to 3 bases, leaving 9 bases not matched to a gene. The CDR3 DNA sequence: TGTGCCAGCAGCGCGTGGGGACAGGGTCTAACAGATACGCAGTATTTT. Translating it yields CASSAWGQGLTDTQYF.

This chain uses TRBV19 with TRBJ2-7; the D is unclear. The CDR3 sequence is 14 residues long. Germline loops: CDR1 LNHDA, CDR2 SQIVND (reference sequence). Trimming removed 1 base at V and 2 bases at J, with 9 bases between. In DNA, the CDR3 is TGTGCCAGTAGTATAGGGACCGCAGCCTACGAGCAGTACTTC. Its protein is CASSIGTAAYEQYF.

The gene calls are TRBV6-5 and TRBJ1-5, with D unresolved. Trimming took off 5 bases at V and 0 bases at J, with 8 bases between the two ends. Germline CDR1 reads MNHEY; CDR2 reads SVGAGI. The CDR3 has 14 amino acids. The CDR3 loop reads CASSHKDSNQPQHF. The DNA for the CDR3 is TGTGCCAGCAGTCACAAGGATAGCAATCAGCCCCAGCATTTT.

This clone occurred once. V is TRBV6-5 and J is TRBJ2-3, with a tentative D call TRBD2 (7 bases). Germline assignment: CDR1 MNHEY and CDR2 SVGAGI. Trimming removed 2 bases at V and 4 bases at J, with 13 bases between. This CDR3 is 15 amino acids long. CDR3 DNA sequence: TGTGCCAGCAGTTACGGTAGGGGGGGTGCAGATACGCAGTATTTT. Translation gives CASSYGRGGADTQYF.

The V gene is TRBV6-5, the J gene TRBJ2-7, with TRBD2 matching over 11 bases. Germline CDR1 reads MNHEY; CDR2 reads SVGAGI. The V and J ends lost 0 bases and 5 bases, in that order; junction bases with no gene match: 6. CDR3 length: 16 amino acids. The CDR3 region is CASSYSSALAGDEQYF. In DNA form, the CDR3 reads TGTGCCAGCAGTTACTCGAGTGCACTAGCGGGAGACGAGCAGTACTTC.

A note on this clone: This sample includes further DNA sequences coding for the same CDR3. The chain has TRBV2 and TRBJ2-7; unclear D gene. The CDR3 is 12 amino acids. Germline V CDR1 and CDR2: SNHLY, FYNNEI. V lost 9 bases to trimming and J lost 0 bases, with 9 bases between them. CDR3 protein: CASSWGSYEQYF. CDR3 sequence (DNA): TGTGCCAGTAGCTGGGGCTCCTACGAGCAGTACTTC.

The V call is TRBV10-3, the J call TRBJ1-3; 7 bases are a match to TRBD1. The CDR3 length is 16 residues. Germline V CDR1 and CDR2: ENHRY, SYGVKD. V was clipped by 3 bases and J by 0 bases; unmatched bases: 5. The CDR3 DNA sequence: TGTGCCATCAGTGATATGGGACAGCACTCTGGAAACACCATATATTTT. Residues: CAISDMGQHSGNTIYF.

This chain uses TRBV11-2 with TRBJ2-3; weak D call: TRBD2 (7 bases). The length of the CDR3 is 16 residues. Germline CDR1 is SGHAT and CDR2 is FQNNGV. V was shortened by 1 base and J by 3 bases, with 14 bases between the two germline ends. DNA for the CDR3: TGTGCCAGCAGCTTAGTTGCGGGGGCCGAGACAGATACGCAGTATTTT. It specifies CASSLVAGAETDTQYF.

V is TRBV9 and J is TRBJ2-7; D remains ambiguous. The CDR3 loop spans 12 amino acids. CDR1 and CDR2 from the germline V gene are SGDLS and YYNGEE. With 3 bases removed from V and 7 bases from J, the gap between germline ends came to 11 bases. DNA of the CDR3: TGTGCCAGCAGCGGCGATGGGTGGGAGCAGTACTTC. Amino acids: CASSGDGWEQYF.

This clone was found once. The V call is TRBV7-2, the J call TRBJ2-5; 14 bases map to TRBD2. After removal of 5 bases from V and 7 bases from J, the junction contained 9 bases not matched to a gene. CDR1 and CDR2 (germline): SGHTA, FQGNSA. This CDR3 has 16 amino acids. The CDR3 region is CASSHWTSGGKGTQYF. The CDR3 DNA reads TGTGCCAGCAGCCACTGGACTAGCGGGGGGAAGGGGACCCAGTACTTC.

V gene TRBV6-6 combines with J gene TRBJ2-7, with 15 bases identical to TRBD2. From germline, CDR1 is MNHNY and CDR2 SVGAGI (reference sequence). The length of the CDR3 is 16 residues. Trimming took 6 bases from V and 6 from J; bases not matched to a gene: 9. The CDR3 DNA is TGTGCCAGCAGGGGGGGACTAGCGGGAGGTTCAATCGAGCAGTACTTC. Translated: CASRGGLAGGSIEQYF.

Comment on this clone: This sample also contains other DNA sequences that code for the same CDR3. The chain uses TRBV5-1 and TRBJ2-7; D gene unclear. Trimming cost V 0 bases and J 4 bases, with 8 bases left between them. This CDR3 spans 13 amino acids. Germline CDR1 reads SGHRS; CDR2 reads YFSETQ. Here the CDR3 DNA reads TGCGCCAGCAGCTTGGGACAACGGTACGAGCAGTACTTC. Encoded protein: CASSLGQRYEQYF.

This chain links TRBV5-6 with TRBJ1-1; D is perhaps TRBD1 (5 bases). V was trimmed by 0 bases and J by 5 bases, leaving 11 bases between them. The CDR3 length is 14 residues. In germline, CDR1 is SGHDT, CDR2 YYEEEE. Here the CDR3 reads CASSLAGAGTEAFF. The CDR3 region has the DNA TGTGCCAGCAGCTTGGCTGGGGCTGGGACTGAAGCTTTCTTT.

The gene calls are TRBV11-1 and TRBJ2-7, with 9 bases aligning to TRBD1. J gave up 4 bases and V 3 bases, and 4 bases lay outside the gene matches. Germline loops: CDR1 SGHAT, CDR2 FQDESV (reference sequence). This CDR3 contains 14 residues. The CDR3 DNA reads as TGTGCCAGCAGCTTCGACAGGGGGGTGTACGAGCAGTACTTC. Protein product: CASSFDRGVYEQYF.

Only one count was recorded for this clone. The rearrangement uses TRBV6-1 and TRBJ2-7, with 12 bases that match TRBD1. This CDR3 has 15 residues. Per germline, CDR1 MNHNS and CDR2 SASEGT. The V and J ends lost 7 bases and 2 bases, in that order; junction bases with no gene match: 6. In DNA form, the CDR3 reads TGTGCCAGCACCATAGGGACAGGGGGCGCCTACGAGCAGTACTTC. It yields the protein CASTIGTGGAYEQYF.

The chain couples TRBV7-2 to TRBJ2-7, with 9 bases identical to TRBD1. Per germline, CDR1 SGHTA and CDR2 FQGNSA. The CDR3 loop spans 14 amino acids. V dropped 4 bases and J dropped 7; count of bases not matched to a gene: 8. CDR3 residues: CASSSPGQGWEQYF. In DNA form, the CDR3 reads TGTGCCAGCAGCTCTCCGGGACAGGGATGGGAGCAGTACTTC.